This T cell receptor beta chain derives from a study of CD8+CD57+ T cells in acquired aplastic anemia. About the study: Sorted cells (CD4+ and CD8+) yielded DNA amounts that averaged about 3.1 ug. Study-wide results and limits: Patients were compared with controls for CD8+ Simpson's diversity, and no significant difference emerged. The number of CD8+ CDR3 sequences shared by patients and controls was about 30.

Details on this clonotype: The antigen remains unidentified.

Genomic DNA acted as the template from which TCR beta VDJ combination and CDR3 sequence profiling were carried out. TCRdb reprocessed the reads with MiXCR, giving one entry per CDR3 protein. The table shows approximately 220,000 distinct CDR3 sequences, with about half occurring only once. Patients selected for sequencing had displayed CD8+CD57+ cell expansion by flow cytometry. The CDR3 covers 13 residues. Germline V gives CDR1 LNHNV, CDR2 YYDKDF (reference sequence). V gave up 3 bases and J gave up 1 base, with 7 bases separating them. The sequence was collected from a human donor with aplastic anemia. The sample consisted of sorted CD4+, CD8+, or CD8+CD57+ T cells (not recorded which) from PBMCs. The chain joins TRBV15 to TRBJ2-7; D call uncertain. CDR3 sequence reads: CATSRTASYEQYF. CDR3 sequence (DNA): TGTGCCACCAGCAGGACCGCTTCCTACGAGCAGTACTTC.